This T cell receptor (beta chain) was found in a study of blood T cell repertoires in COVID-19. Study context: Acute-phase and convalescent COVID-19 samples originated in the United States, Italy and Spain.

Unmatched junction bases numbered 12, after V lost 7 bases and J lost 11 bases. Germline V lookup: CDR1 SEHNR, CDR2 FQNEAQ (reference sequence). This CDR3 region has 15 residues. Per the original methods: Quantification of nucleated cells was approximated via reference gene primer amplification. The method was immunoSEQ multiplex PCR; TCRdb's version includes in-frame clones alone and lacks a portion of them. D and trimming come from the DNA, and the V and J calls and clone size come from that table. Of hundreds of thousands of clones in the sample, about 89% were seen once. Researchers sorted participants into cohorts using their self-reported clinical history.

The V and J genes are TRBV7-9 and TRBJ1-4, with 11 bases lining up with TRBD1. Material: PBMCs or T cells enriched from blood (not recorded which). This TCR was sampled from a woman between 35 and 50 years old who had recovered from COVID-19. Written as DNA, the CDR3 is TGTGCCAGCACCACTTCAGGACAGGGGGCTGAGAAACTGTTTTTT. This translates into CASTTSGQGAEKLFF.